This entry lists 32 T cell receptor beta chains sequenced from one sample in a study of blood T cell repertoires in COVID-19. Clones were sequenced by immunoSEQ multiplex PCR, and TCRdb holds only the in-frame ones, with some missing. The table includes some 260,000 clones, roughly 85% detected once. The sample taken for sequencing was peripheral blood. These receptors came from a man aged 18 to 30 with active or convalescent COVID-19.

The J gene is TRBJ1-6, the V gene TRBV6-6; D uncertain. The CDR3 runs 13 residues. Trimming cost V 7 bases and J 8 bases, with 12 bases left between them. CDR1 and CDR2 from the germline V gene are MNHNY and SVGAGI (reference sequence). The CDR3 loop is CASIFDRDSPLHF. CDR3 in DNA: TGTGCCAGCATCTTCGACCGGGATTCACCCCTCCACTTT.

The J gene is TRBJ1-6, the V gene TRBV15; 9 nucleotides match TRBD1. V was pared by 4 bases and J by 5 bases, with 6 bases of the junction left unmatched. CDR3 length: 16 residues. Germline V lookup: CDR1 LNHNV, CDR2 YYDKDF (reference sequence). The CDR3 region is CATSTPGTGHNSPLHF. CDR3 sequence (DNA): TGTGCCACCAGCACCCCAGGGACAGGGCATAATTCACCCCTCCACTTT. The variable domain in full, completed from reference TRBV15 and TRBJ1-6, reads DAMVIQNPRYQVTQFGKPVTLSCSQTLNHNVMYWYQQKSSQAPKLLFHYYDKDFNNEADTPDNFQSRRPNTSFCFLDIRSPGLGDTAMYLCATSTPGTGHNSPLHFGNGTRLTVT.

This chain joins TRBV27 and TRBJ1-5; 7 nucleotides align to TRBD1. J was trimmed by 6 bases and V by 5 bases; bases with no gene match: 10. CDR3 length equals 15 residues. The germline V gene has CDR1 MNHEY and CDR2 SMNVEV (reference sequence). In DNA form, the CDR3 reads TGTGCCAGCAGTGGCACAGGGGCGGTGTTTCAGCCCCAGCATTTT. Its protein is CASSGTGAVFQPQHF.

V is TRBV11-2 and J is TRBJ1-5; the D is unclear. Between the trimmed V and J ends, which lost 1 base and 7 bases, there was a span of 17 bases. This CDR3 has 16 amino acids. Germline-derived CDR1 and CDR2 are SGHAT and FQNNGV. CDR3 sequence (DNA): TGTGCCAGCAGCTTAGGGGTGGGCCATACGGGACAGCCCCAGCATTTT. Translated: CASSLGVGHTGQPQHF.

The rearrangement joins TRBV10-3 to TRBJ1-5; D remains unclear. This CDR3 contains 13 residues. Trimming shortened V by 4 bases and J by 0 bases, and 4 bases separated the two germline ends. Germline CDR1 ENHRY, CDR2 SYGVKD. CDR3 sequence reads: CAISGSSNQPQHF. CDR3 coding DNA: TGTGCCATCAGTGGGAGTAGCAATCAGCCCCAGCATTTT.

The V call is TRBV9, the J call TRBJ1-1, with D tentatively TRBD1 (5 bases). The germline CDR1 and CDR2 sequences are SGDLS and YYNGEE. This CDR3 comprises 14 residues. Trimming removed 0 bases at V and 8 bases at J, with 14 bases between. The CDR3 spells CASSVGRQTSEAFF. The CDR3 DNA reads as TGTGCCAGCAGCGTAGGCCGACAGACCTCCGAAGCTTTCTTT.

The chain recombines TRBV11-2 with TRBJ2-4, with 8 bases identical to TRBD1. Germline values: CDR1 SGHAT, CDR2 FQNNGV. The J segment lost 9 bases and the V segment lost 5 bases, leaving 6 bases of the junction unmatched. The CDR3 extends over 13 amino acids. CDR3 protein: CASSRDRGPIQYF. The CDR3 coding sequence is TGTGCCAGCAGCCGCGACAGGGGCCCCATTCAGTACTTC. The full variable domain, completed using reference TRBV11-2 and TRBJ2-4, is EAGVAQSPRYKIIEKRQSVAFWCNPISGHATLYWYQQILGQGPKLLIQFQNNGVVDDSQLPKDRFSAERLKGVDSTLKIQPAKLEDSAVYLCASSRDRGPIQYFGAGTRLSVL.

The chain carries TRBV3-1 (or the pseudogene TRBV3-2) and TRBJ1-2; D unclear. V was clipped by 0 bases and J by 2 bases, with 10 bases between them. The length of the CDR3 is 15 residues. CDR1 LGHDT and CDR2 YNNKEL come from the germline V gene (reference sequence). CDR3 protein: CASSQEIAENYGYTF. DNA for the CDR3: TGTGCCAGCAGCCAAGAGATTGCAGAAAACTATGGCTACACCTTC.

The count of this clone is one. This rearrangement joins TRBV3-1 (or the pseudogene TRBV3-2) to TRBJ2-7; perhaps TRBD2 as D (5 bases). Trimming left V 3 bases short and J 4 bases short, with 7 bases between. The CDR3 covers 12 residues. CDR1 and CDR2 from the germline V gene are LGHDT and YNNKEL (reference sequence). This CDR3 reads CASSQGGYEQYF. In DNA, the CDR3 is TGTGCCAGCAGCCAGGGCGGGTACGAGCAGTACTTC.

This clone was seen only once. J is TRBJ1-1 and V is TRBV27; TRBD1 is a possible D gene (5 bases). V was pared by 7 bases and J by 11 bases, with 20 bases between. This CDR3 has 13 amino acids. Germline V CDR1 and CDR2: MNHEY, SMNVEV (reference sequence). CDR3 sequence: CASTSPGGERAFF. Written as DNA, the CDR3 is TGTGCCAGCACTTCCCCGGGAGGGGAGCGGGCTTTCTTT.

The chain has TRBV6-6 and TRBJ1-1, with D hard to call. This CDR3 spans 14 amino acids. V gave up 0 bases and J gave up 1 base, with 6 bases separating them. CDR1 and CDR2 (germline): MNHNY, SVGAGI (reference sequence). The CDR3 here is CASSYSGENTEAFF. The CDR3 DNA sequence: TGTGCCAGCAGTTACTCAGGAGAGAACACTGAAGCTTTCTTT.

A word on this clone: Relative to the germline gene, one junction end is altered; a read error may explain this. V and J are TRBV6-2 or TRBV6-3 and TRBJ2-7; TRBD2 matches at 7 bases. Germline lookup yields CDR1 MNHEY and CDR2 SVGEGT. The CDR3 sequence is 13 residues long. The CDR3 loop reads CASSYLASGSVDF. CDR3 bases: TGTGCCAGCAGTTACTTAGCTAGCGGATCTGTCGACTTC.

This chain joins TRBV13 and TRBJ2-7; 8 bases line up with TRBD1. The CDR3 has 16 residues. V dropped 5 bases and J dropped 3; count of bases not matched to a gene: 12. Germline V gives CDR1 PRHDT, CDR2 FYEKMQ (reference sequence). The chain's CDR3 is CASSPGPGGADYEQYF. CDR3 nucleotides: TGTGCCAGCAGCCCGGGCCCAGGGGGCGCGGACTACGAGCAGTACTTC.

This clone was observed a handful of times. The CDR3 region has the DNA TGTGCCAGCAGTTACCGGGAGATCGACGAGCAGTACTTC. Translating it yields CASSYREIDEQYF. The gene calls are TRBV6-2 or TRBV6-3 and TRBJ2-7, with D perhaps TRBD2 (6 bases). There are 13 residues in the CDR3. V was trimmed by 2 bases and J by 5 bases, leaving 10 bases between them. Germline V gives CDR1 MNHEY, CDR2 SVGEGT.

The CDR3 sequence: CAWSVRLASLEQFF. In nucleotides, the CDR3 is TGTGCCTGGAGTGTACGACTAGCATCCCTCGAGCAGTTCTTC. V gene TRBV30 combines with J gene TRBJ2-1; 7 bases fit TRBD2. The V and J ends lost 0 bases and 10 bases, in that order; junction bases with no gene match: 9. This CDR3 spans 14 amino acids. The germline CDR1 and CDR2 sequences are GTSNPN and SVGIG (reference sequence).

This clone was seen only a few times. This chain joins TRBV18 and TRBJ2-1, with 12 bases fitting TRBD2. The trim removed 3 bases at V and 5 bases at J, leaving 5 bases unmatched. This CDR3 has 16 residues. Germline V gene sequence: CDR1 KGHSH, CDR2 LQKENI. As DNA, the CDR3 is TGTGCCAGCTCACCCCTACTAGCGGGGGGCAACAATGAGCAGTTCTTC. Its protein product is CASSPLLAGGNNEQFF.

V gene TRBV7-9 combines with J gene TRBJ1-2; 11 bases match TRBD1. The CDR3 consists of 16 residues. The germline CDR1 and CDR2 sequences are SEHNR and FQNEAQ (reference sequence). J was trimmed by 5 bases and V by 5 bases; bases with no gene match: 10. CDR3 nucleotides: TGTGCCAGCAGCGACCGGACAGGGGGCGTCAAGTATGGCTACACCTTC. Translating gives CASSDRTGGVKYGYTF.

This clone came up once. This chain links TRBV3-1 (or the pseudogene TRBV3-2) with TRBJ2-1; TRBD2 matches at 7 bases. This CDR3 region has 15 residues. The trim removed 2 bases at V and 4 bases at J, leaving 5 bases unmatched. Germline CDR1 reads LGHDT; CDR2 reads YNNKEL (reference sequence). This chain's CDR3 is CASSQQGLDYNEQFF. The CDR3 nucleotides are TGTGCCAGCAGCCAACAAGGACTAGATTACAATGAGCAGTTCTTC.

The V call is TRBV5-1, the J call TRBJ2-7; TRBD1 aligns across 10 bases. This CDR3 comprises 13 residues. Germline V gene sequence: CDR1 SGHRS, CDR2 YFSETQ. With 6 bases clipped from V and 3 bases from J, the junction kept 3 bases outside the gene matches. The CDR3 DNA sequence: TGCGCCAGCATGGGGACAGGGGACTACGAGCAGTACTTC. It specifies CASMGTGDYEQYF.

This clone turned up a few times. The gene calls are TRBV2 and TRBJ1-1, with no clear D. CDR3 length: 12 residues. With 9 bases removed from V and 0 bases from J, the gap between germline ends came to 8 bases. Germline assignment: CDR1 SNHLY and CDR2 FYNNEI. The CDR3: CARQKMNTEAFF. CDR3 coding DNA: TGTGCCAGACAAAAGATGAACACTGAAGCTTTCTTT.

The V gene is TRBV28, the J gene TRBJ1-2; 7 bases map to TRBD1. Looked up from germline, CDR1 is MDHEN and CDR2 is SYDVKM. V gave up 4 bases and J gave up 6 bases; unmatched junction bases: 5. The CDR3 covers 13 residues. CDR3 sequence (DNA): TGTGCCAGCAGTTCCAGGGGGGTAGATGGCTACACCTTC. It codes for CASSSRGVDGYTF.

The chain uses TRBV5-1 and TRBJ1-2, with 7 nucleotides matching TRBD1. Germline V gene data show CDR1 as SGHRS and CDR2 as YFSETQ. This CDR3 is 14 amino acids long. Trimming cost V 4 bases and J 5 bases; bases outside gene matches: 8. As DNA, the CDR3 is TGCGCCAGCAGCCGAGGCAGGGGGGAGTATGGCTACACCTTC. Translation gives CASSRGRGEYGYTF.

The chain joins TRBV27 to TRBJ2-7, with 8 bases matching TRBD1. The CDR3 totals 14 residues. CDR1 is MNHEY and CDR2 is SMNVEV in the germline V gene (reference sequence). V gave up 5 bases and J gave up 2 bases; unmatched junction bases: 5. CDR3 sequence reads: CASSRQGPPYEQYF. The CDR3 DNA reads TGTGCCAGCAGTCGACAGGGGCCACCCTACGAGCAGTACTTC.

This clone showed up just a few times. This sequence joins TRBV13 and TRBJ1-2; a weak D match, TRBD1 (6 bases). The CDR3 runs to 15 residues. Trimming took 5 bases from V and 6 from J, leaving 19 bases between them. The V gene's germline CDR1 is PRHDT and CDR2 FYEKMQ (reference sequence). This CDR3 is CASSHRTGTNNGYTF. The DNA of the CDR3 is TGTGCCAGCAGCCATAGGACCGGGACAAACAATGGCTACACCTTC.

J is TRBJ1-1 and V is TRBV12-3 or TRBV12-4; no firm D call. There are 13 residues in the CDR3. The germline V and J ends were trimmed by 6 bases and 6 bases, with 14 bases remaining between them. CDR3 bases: TGTGCCAGCAGCCTGGGGAGGTTCTCTGAAGCTTTCTTT. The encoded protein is CASSLGRFSEAFF.

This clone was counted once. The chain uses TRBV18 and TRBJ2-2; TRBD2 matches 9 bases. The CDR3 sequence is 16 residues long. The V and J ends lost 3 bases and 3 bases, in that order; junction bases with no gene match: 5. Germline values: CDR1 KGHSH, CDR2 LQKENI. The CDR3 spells CASSPSSGTYTGELFF. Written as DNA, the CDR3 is TGTGCCAGCTCACCGTCTAGCGGGACTTACACCGGGGAGCTGTTTTTT.

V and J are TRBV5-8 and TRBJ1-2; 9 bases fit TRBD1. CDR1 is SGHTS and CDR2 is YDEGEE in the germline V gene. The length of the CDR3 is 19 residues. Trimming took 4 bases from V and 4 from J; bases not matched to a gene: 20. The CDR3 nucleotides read TGTGCCAGCAGCGATCAACAGGGGGCGGTACGAGGGGGTGTCTATGGCTACACCTTC. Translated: CASSDQQGAVRGGVYGYTF. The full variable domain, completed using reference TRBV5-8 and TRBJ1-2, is EAGVTQSPTHLIKTRGQQATLRCSPISGHTSVYWYQQALGLGLQFLLWYDEGEERNRGNFPPRFSGRQFPNYSSELNVNALELEDSALYLCASSDQQGAVRGGVYGYTFGSGTRLTVV.

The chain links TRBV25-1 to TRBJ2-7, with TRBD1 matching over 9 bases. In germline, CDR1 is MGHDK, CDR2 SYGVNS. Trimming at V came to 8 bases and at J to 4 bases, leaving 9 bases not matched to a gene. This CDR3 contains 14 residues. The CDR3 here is CASRTGTGLYEQYF. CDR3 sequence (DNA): TGTGCCAGCCGAACCGGGACAGGGCTATACGAGCAGTACTTC.

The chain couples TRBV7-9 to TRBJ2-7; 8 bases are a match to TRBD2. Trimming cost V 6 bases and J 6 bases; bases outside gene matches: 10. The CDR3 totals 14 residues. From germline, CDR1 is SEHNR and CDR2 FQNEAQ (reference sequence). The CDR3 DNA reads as TGTGCCAGCAGGCCTCCCAGACTAGCGAGCGAGCAGTACTTC. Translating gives CASRPPRLASEQYF.

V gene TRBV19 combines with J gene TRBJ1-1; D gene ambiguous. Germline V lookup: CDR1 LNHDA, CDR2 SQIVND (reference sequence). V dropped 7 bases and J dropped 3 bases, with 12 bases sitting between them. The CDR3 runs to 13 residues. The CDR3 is CASNGKADTEAFF. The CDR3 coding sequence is TGTGCCAGTAACGGGAAGGCGGACACTGAAGCTTTCTTT.

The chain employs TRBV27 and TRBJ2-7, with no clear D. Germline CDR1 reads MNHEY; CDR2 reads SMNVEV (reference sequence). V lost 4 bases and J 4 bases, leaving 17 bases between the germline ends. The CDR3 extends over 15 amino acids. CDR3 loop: CASSYPGGGIYEQYF. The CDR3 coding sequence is TGTGCCAGCAGTTACCCCGGCGGTGGTATATACGAGCAGTACTTC.

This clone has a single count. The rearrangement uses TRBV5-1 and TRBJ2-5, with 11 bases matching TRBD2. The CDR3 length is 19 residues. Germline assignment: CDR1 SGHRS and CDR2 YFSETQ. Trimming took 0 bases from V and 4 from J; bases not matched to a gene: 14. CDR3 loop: CASSLALTSGTQEPETQYF. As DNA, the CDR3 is TGCGCCAGCAGCTTGGCCCTGACTAGCGGGACCCAGGAGCCAGAGACCCAGTACTTC.